The sequence of this T cell receptor beta chain was determined in a study of cytomegalovirus exposure and HLA in healthy donors (dated by TCRdb to the late 2010s). Regarding the complete study: An earlier analysis of approximately 590 of the donors reported about 250 Gb of sequence data and 120 million or so unique TCR beta sequences from 190 million or so T cells. The study profiled the T cell repertoires of some 610 subjects by immunosequencing and related them to cytomegalovirus serostatus. On average, about 240,000 unique TCR beta nucleotide sequences were sequenced per donor among more than 350 genotyped donors of the cohort, with 15% to 20% of those sequences being non-productive. Roughly 300 gigabases of sequencing data and approximately 85 million unique TCR sequences were included in an early release covering around 650 HLA-typed donors. Donor age, sex, ethnicity and CMV serostatus were compiled together with the repertoire data. Besides the first cohort of roughly 700 subjects, a separate validation cohort made up of 95 to 150 different subjects was used. Rather than using new phenotypic data, the later analysis identified candidate immune exposures from TCR beta sequences and from how often those sequences occurred across donors. Every discovery cohort repertoire had been produced on one sequencing platform. A later genetic analysis used genome-wide SNP genotypes for about three fifths of the 666 donors, treating that subset as a discovery cohort. In a later analysis, previously published TCR beta repertoires from about 670 donors were re-analyzed and high-resolution HLA genotyping was added so that TCR occurrence patterns could be studied. Typing coverage varied by locus: roughly 629-640 donors for A, B, C, DRB1 and DQB1; under 550 for DQA1; 600 to 610 for DPA1; 450 to 480 for DPB1. Roughly 5 DR-DQ haplotypes were handled as single units for association and clustering because linkage in the cohort was strong. To predict cytomegalovirus infection status, the study brought together high-throughput TCR immunosequencing, statistical association of individual TCRs with disease status, and machine learning. To decide whether each TCR beta V gene segment behaved as functional or pseudogenic, an earlier analysis of approximately 600 of the donors relied on high-throughput TCR beta sequencing. Of the roughly 400 genotyped donors, 75% to 85% were placed in the genetic ancestry cluster associated with self-reported Caucasian donors. The study aimed to test whether signatures of past pathogen exposure could be identified by cataloging public T cell receptors. HLA typing covered class I and class II loci at four-digit resolution.

Summary of the overall study and its limitations: Because counts were too low, roughly 17 rarely observed V segments, including chromosome 9 orphons, were left out of the earlier analysis of 587 of the donors. The study gave a list of 150 to 200 TCR beta chains associated with cytomegalovirus. The classifier was reported to diagnose cytomegalovirus status with high specificity and sensitivity in both the original and validation cohorts. The 87-base-pair reads could not distinguish some IMGT-functional V segments, including TRBV6-2 and TRBV6-3, so those segments were excluded. A later analysis reported that several top co-occurrence clusters appeared linked to parvovirus B19, influenza, CMV and Epstein-Barr virus. Linkage disequilibrium might explain the correlated functional status among segregating V segments, but an unknown experimental factor could not be excluded. The presence/absence analyses assumed that sequencing depth was roughly uniform across donors, and that assumption may not be true. In this cohort, only TCR beta chains were sequenced, and detectable features were limited by the absence of alpha or paired-chain data. In a later analysis, most CMV-associated TCR beta chains were found to appear HLA-restricted, with HLA associations seemingly driven largely by CMV exposure. An association between a missense DCLRE1C variant and V-gene and J-gene trimming of TCR beta chains was found in a later genetic analysis and replicated in an independent cohort. In a later analysis, TCR association rates were found to vary across HLA loci, with the most associated TCRs seen for DRB1 alleles and the fewest for HLA-C alleles. A later genetic analysis reported fewer N-insertions in productive TCRs among donors in an Asian-associated ancestry cluster than the roughly 640-donor mean. For the cohort, immune exposure information was limited to CMV serostatus. A cluster of highly shared sequence variants was judged likely to represent a technical artifact of the sequencing pipeline. In a later analysis, HLA-associated TCR beta chains showed more clonal expansion and lower generation probabilities than non-associated chains that were equally common. Three of the identified cytomegalovirus-associated TCR beta chains were confirmed in vitro to be specific for cytomegalovirus antigens. In an earlier analysis of roughly 500 of the donors, most TCR beta V segments appeared in productive rearrangements about 90% or about 30% of the time, broadly matching IMGT annotations. When HLA alleles, especially DR and DQ, strongly co-occurred, TCR associations were difficult to assign to individual alleles. HLA typing was unavailable for some donors at each locus, so association tests used only the typed subset. Across donors, most TCR sequences were observed very rarely, whereas some public TCRs were present in many individuals. A later analysis associated 17,000 or so TCR beta sequences with specific HLA alleles at a false discovery rate of 0.05. A further reported finding was that TCR beta sequences accurately predicted the HLA-A and HLA-B alleles for most subjects in the first cohort. It was suggested by the authors that the approach could potentially be generalized to other disease states and immunological phenotypes.

With respect to this clone: Its cognate antigen has yet to be identified. No quality values exist for individual bases; no much larger clone is one base distant.

The cohort consisted of fewer than 700 healthy bone marrow donors. Cohort members were all nominally healthy when sampled, although unrecorded immune exposures were likely present. The donor tested CMV seronegative and was one of the 352 seronegative cohort members. A peripheral blood sample was collected from each donor, and TCR beta sequencing was performed on peripheral blood mononuclear cells. The Qiagen DNeasy Blood Extraction Kit was used to extract genomic DNA from the blood cell samples. The method behind the library was the immunoSEQ multiplex PCR assay. For the multiplex PCR, a mixture combining 60 forward primers for TCR Vbeta segments and 13 reverse primers for TCR Jbeta segments was used. Amplification of the CDR3 region of rearranged TCR beta genes was performed with a multiplex PCR assay on genomic DNA. The amplified TCR beta libraries were sequenced on the Illumina HiSeq System as 87-base-pair reads. On the study's bioinformatics: A later analysis tallied roughly 80 million unique TCR beta chains across the 640 or so repertoires, and 10 million to 11 million of those chains were shared by two or more donors. Raw reads were error-corrected and collapsed into unique sequences by a nearest-neighbor algorithm in which closely related sequences were merged to remove PCR and sequencing errors. To assign V, D and J gene segments, CDR3 sequences were aligned to IMGT reference sequences. For a sequence to be retained, a match of at least six nucleotides to both a V gene segment and a J gene segment was required. A rearrangement was called productive if the CDR3 had no stop codons and remained in frame with V and J, and every other rearrangement was called non-productive. CDR3 was defined by IMGT convention, running from the second conserved V-encoded cysteine to the conserved J-encoded phenylalanine. In an earlier analysis of 550 to 650 of the donors, sequences lacking an unambiguous match to a single V gene segment were excluded. An earlier analysis of several hundred of the donors called V segments functional above 56.7% productive rearrangements and segregating when the between-donor standard deviation exceeded 5%. A statistical classification framework was built to diagnose cytomegalovirus status from the catalog of TCR beta chain sequences. In a later analysis, TCR nucleotide sequences were compared against IMGT/GENE-DB human TR gene sequences so that V and J genes could be assigned. The TCRdist pipeline was used in a later analysis to assign CDR3 sequences and most-parsimonious VDJ recombination scenarios. A later analysis defined each TCR beta chain by its CDR3 amino acid sequence plus V-gene family, and excluded reads lacking a unique V-gene family. In a later analysis, around 600 highly shared, low-generation-probability nucleotide sequences were removed to address suspected cross-contamination and a sequencing artifact. In a later analysis, a clonal expansion index was calculated for each public chain from normalized within-repertoire ranks of inferred template counts. In a later analysis, generation probabilities were computed with a VDJ recombination model fitted to out-of-frame rearrangements, and the resulting probabilities were checked against IGoR. In a later analysis, TCR-TCR, TCR-HLA and TCR-CMV co-occurrence was scored with hypergeometric tests, and a repertoire-size bias correction was applied to TCR pairs. To estimate false discovery rates, a later analysis permuted the HLA or CMV assignments 20 times. In a later analysis, co-occurring TCRs were grouped using DBSCAN, and TCRdist sequence similarity was added for clustering within HLA-allele-positive subsets. Repertoires with fewer than 30,000 or more than 120,000 public chains were left out of co-occurrence clustering, as were roughly five repertoires with anomalous nucleotide sharing. The clones in this table, taken by TCRdb from immuneACCESS, are in-frame only. Not every clone is retained; where verified, under half of the shortfall comes from an unresolved V gene, and the cause of the rest is unknown. V, J and clone size reflect that table, while D and trimming were determined from the DNA. The sample table holds under 200,000 clones, of which around 68% were seen once. The ten top clones hold roughly 1.4% of the sample.

The germline V gene (reference sequence) specifies MNHNY as CDR1 and SVGAGI as CDR2. The germline V and J ends show losses of 2 bases and 8 bases respectively, and no gene match explains 0 bases of the junction. The CDR3 measures 13 amino acids from cysteine to phenylalanine. Just CDR3 DNA is preserved here, 39 bases in frame from base 1. The rearranged segments are TRBV6-6 and TRBJ1-1, with 12 central nucleotides matching TRBD1. Sequencing was done on a sample of PBMCs. The receptor was isolated from a man aged 50 to 60 in good health and CMV-seronegative. This receptor has the CDR3 CASSYGTGGEAFF. The DNA sequence reads TGTGCCAGCAGTTACGGGACAGGGGGCGAAGCTTTCTTT.